The clone carrying this T cell receptor beta chain was detected ten times or more. Its target is not known. From the reads, TCRdb called clonotypes with MiXCR, one entry per CDR3 protein. The sample contains under 850,000 distinct CDR3 sequences, around a third of which appear only once. V lost 5 bases and J lost 3; bases outside the gene matches: 5. Germline CDR1 reads SGHVS; CDR2 reads FNYEAQ. CDR3 length: 16 amino acids. The data derive from a study of T cell repertoires in cytomegalovirus infection. Whole-study context: Indicated by public TCR beta signatures were CMV infection and matching HLA type. Findings and caveats of the study: HLA-C-restricted CMV-specific TCR beta clonotypes prevailed in the ex vivo response. Carriage of CMV together with the relevant HLA was identifiable through cumulative public TCR beta family frequency.

The chain uses TRBV7-6 and TRBJ2-5, with 14 bases fitting TRBD2. The origin of this receptor is a human donor in good health (CMV status not recorded). Some clones in this sample may be carry-over from other donors' samples. The sequencing used cultured PBMCs, collected from culture after CMV antigen stimulation. The DNA of the CDR3 is TGTGCCAGCAGCCTCCTGACTAGCGGGGGGGAAGAGACCCAGTACTTC. Its translation: CASSLLTSGGEETQYF.